Listed below are T cell receptor beta chains from one sample, sequenced in a study of T cells in Graves' hyperthyroidism and ophthalmopathy. MiXCR, run by TCRdb on the multiplex PCR reads, gives a single entry per CDR3 protein. Of 450,000 to 600,000 distinct CDR3 sequences listed, around 20% are singletons. The sample was blood. These receptors were obtained from a man aged 35 to 55 with Graves' ophthalmopathy. CDR3s include the opening cysteine and the closing phenylalanine or tryptophan. Fields, in order: D gene, V gene, J gene, clone size, CDR3 DNA, CDR3 protein. The D gene is left open where the match is weak. Size is stated for part of the rows, as once, few or many counts, or as a class when the clone is expanded.

D: -; V: TRBV12-3/TRBV12-4; J: TRBJ2-5; size: few; DNA: TGTGCCAGCAGACTTGGGGGGGCGCCCAAGTACTTC; CDR3: CASRLGGAPKYF
D: TRBD2; V: TRBV6-1; J: TRBJ2-7; size: -; DNA: TGTGCCAGCAGTGAAGGGCCAGCGGGGGACTACGAGCAGTACTTC; CDR3: CASSEGPAGDYEQYF
D: TRBD2; V: TRBV4-2; J: TRBJ2-3; size: few; DNA: TGTGCCAGCAGCCAAGAGGTACTAGCGGGGGGCGAGGATACGCAGTATTTT; CDR3: CASSQEVLAGGEDTQYF
D: -; V: TRBV28; J: TRBJ2-2; size: many; DNA: TGTGCCAGCACCCCAAACAGGGAATCCACCGGGGAGCTGTTTTTT; CDR3: CASTPNRESTGELFF
D: -; V: TRBV7-2; J: TRBJ2-3; size: -; DNA: TGTGCCAGCAGCCTTGTAGGTGGGAGAAGTACAGATACGCAGTATTTT; CDR3: CASSLVGGRSTDTQYF
D: TRBD2; V: TRBV13; J: TRBJ2-1; size: many; DNA: TGTGCCAGCAGCCCGAAGACTAGCGGGAGTAATGAGCAGTTCTTC; CDR3: CASSPKTSGSNEQFF
D: TRBD1; V: TRBV20-1; J: TRBJ2-3; size: -; DNA: TGCAGTGCCACCGGGACAGTCCGCACAGATACGCAGTATTTT; CDR3: CSATGTVRTDTQYF
D: -; V: TRBV2; J: TRBJ2-6; size: many; DNA: TGTGCCAGCAGGTCAGGGACTGGGGCCAACGTCCTGACTTTC; CDR3: CASRSGTGANVLTF
D: TRBD2; V: TRBV2; J: TRBJ2-7; size: -; DNA: TGTGCCAGCTTTAGACTAGCGGGAGGGCGCGAGCAGTACTTC; CDR3: CASFRLAGGREQYF
D: -; V: TRBV3-1; J: TRBJ2-3; size: -; DNA: TGTGCCAGCAGCCAGCTCTCAGGGGGGGATACGCAGTATTTT; CDR3: CASSQLSGGDTQYF
D: -; V: TRBV6-2/TRBV6-3; J: TRBJ1-2; size: few; DNA: TGTGCCAGCAGTTACAGAGGGTACAGCGGGACTGAGATTGGCTACACCTTC; CDR3: CASSYRGYSGTEIGYTF
D: -; V: TRBV20-1; J: TRBJ2-5; size: many; DNA: TGCAGTGCACCACGGGGCGGATTTGGCCAAGAGACCCAGTACTTC; CDR3: CSAPRGGFGQETQYF
D: -; V: TRBV5-6; J: TRBJ1-1; size: -; DNA: TGTGCCAGCAGCTCCCCCGGGAATTTGAACACTGAAGCTTTCTTT; CDR3: CASSSPGNLNTEAFF
D: TRBD1; V: TRBV10-3; J: TRBJ2-7; size: few; DNA: TGTGCCATCAGTGAGTCCGGGGACAGAGCCTACGAGCAGTACTTC; CDR3: CAISESGDRAYEQYF
D: TRBD1; V: TRBV29-1; J: TRBJ2-1; size: -; DNA: TGCAGCGTGGGACAGACATACAATGAGCAGTTCTTC; CDR3: CSVGQTYNEQFF
D: -; V: TRBV6-1; J: TRBJ1-1; size: -; DNA: TGTGCCAGCAGTGCCGGGGACATGGTTAACACTGAAGCTTTCTTT; CDR3: CASSAGDMVNTEAFF
D: -; V: TRBV7-2; J: TRBJ2-1; size: many; DNA: TGTGCCAGCAGCTCCCTGCCCGATAATGAGCAGTTCTTC; CDR3: CASSSLPDNEQFF
D: -; V: TRBV6-1; J: TRBJ1-1; size: -; DNA: TGTGCCAGCATCAGTGCAGGGACTAACACTGAAGCTTTCTTT; CDR3: CASISAGTNTEAFF
D: -; V: TRBV20-1; J: TRBJ2-2; size: -; DNA: TGCAGTGCTAGTCTACTCGGGAGTTCCAACACCGGGGAGCTGTTTTTT; CDR3: CSASLLGSSNTGELFF
D: -; V: TRBV20-1; J: TRBJ2-1; size: -; DNA: TGCAGTGCTCCTGCGTGGGGAGTGCGTTACAATGAGCAGTTCTTC; CDR3: CSAPAWGVRYNEQFF
D: -; V: TRBV19; J: TRBJ1-1; size: few; DNA: TGTGCCAGTAGTAAGGGGGGGCTTTCAAGAGTGAACACTGAAGCTTTCTTT; CDR3: CASSKGGLSRVNTEAFF
D: -; V: TRBV6-6; J: TRBJ1-1; size: -; DNA: TGTGCCAGCAGTTACTATCCTTTGAGTGGGGAGGCTTTCTTT; CDR3: CASSYYPLSGEAFF
D: -; V: TRBV19; J: TRBJ1-1; size: -; DNA: TGTGCCAGTAGTATGACAGGTGGTACTGAAGCTTTCTTT; CDR3: CASSMTGGTEAFF
D: -; V: TRBV20-1; J: TRBJ2-7; size: many; DNA: TGCAGTGCAACGACCGGGACAACCTACGAGCAGTACTTC; CDR3: CSATTGTTYEQYF
D: -; V: TRBV6-1; J: TRBJ2-3; size: many; DNA: TGTGCCAGCAGTGAACTTAGGGCAGTAGATACGCAGTATTTT; CDR3: CASSELRAVDTQYF
D: TRBD1; V: TRBV6-2/TRBV6-3; J: TRBJ2-2; size: few; DNA: TGTGCCAGCACTAAGGGCCAGGGGGCGCGCTTGGCAAAGCTGTTTTTT; CDR3: CASTKGQGARLAKLFF
D: TRBD1; V: TRBV27; J: TRBJ2-3; size: -; DNA: TGTGCCAGCAGTCAGAGGACAGGGGCGACAGATACGCAGTATTTT; CDR3: CASSQRTGATDTQYF
D: TRBD2; V: TRBV28; J: TRBJ2-7; size: many; DNA: TGTGCCAGCAGTAGTAGCGGGGAAAGCCCCTACGAGCAGTACTTC; CDR3: CASSSSGESPYEQYF
D: -; V: TRBV18; J: TRBJ1-5; size: -; DNA: TGTGCCAGCTCACTCTTACATGGAGGTGGCAATCAGCCCCAGCATTTT; CDR3: CASSLLHGGGNQPQHF
D: -; V: TRBV28; J: TRBJ2-7; size: many; DNA: TGTGCCAGCAGCTCCCACTGGCAGGGGAGGGAGCAGTACTTC; CDR3: CASSSHWQGREQYF
D: -; V: TRBV7-9; J: TRBJ2-5; size: -; DNA: TGTGCCAGCAGCAACAACCTAGGGGCGAAGGAGACCCAGTACTTC; CDR3: CASSNNLGAKETQYF
D: TRBD2; V: TRBV5-8; J: TRBJ2-5; size: -; DNA: TGTGCCAGCAGCTCGTTTCTGGCGGGGGGCCCGGAGACCCAGTACTTC; CDR3: CASSSFLAGGPETQYF
D: TRBD2; V: TRBV28; J: TRBJ2-1; size: many; DNA: TGTGCCAGCAGTACGACTAGCGGGAGGAGCTCCTACAATGAGCAGTTCTTC; CDR3: CASSTTSGRSSYNEQFF
D: -; V: TRBV4-3; J: TRBJ1-6; size: -; DNA: TGCGCCAGCAGCCAAGAATGGGATTCACCCCTCCACTTT; CDR3: CASSQEWDSPLHF
D: -; V: TRBV19; J: TRBJ1-1; size: -; DNA: TGTGCCAGTCGGGTCACGAGAGCGACTGAAGCTTTCTTT; CDR3: CASRVTRATEAFF
D: -; V: TRBV5-1; J: TRBJ2-1; size: few; DNA: TGCGCCAGCGGCGCAGGAATATACAATGAGCAGTTCTTC; CDR3: CASGAGIYNEQFF
D: -; V: TRBV6-2/TRBV6-3; J: TRBJ2-2; size: few; DNA: TGTGCCAGCAGTTACTTAGCCCTGGCGGGGACGGGGAACACCGGGGAGCTGTTTTTT; CDR3: CASSYLALAGTGNTGELFF
D: -; V: TRBV2; J: TRBJ2-3; size: many; DNA: TGTGCCAGCGGGGGAGGCACAGATACGCAGTATTTT; CDR3: CASGGGTDTQYF
D: TRBD1; V: TRBV6-1; J: TRBJ2-7; size: few; DNA: TGTGCCAGCAAACTAGGGGACAGGACCTACGAGCAGTACTTC; CDR3: CASKLGDRTYEQYF
D: TRBD2; V: TRBV5-6; J: TRBJ2-7; size: -; DNA: TGTGCCAGCAGCTTGGGACTAGCGGGAGACACCTACGAGCAGTACTTC; CDR3: CASSLGLAGDTYEQYF
D: TRBD1; V: TRBV10-3; J: TRBJ2-7; size: -; DNA: TGTGCAACCGCGCAGGGGGCTGGGGAGCAGTACTTC; CDR3: CATAQGAGEQYF
D: -; V: TRBV20-1; J: TRBJ1-1; size: few; DNA: TGCAGTGCCGAGGGAGGGAGGAACACTGAAGCTTTCTTT; CDR3: CSAEGGRNTEAFF
D: TRBD1; V: TRBV27; J: TRBJ1-1; size: many; DNA: TGTGCCAGCAGTCGCCCGGGACAGGGGTCTGAAGCTTTCTTT; CDR3: CASSRPGQGSEAFF
D: TRBD1; V: TRBV7-8; J: TRBJ2-5; size: -; DNA: TGTGCCAGCAGCTTAGCACGGGGACAGTTGACCCAGTACTTC; CDR3: CASSLARGQLTQYF
D: -; V: TRBV28; J: TRBJ1-6; size: many; DNA: TGTGCCAGCAGGCCAGGACAGAAAAATTCACCCCTCCACTTT; CDR3: CASRPGQKNSPLHF
D: TRBD1; V: TRBV12-3/TRBV12-4; J: TRBJ1-1; size: many; DNA: TGTGCCAGCAGACCGACAGGGATGAACACTGAAGCTTTCTTT; CDR3: CASRPTGMNTEAFF
D: TRBD2; V: TRBV20-1; J: TRBJ2-7; size: -; DNA: TGCAGTGCTAGCGGAGCGGGAATACCTTACGAGCAGTACTTC; CDR3: CSASGAGIPYEQYF
D: -; V: TRBV30; J: TRBJ2-5; size: -; DNA: TGTGCCTGGAGTTACGGCCTTAACGGGCCTTACGTGGAGACCCAGTACTTC; CDR3: CAWSYGLNGPYVETQYF
D: -; V: TRBV6-2/TRBV6-3; J: TRBJ2-2; size: once; DNA: TGTGCCAGCAGTTACTCCCCACTAGCAGACAGGAACACCGGGGAGCTGTTTTTT; CDR3: CASSYSPLADRNTGELFF
D: -; V: TRBV11-3; J: TRBJ2-3; size: -; DNA: TGTGCCAGCAGCCCGGGGGGCGGGAGCCCGGATGGAGATACGCAGTATTTT; CDR3: CASSPGGGSPDGDTQYF
D: TRBD1; V: TRBV9; J: TRBJ2-7; size: once; DNA: TGTGCCAGCAGCGTAGGACAGGGGGCCACCTACGAGCAGTACTTC; CDR3: CASSVGQGATYEQYF
D: -; V: TRBV27; J: TRBJ1-5; size: few; DNA: TGTGCCAGTGGGGGGGTTGGCAATCAGCCCCAGCATTTT; CDR3: CASGGVGNQPQHF
D: -; V: TRBV12-3/TRBV12-4; J: TRBJ2-7; size: -; DNA: TGTGCCAGCAGGGACGGAAACTACGAGCAGTACTTC; CDR3: CASRDGNYEQYF
D: -; V: TRBV5-5; J: TRBJ1-1; size: -; DNA: TGTGCCAGCAGCTTGGGGCTCGGGTGGACTGAAGCTTTCTTT; CDR3: CASSLGLGWTEAFF
D: TRBD1; V: TRBV3-1; J: TRBJ1-5; size: -; DNA: TGTGCCAGCAGCCCCCTCCGGACAGGGGGACAGCCCCAGCATTTT; CDR3: CASSPLRTGGQPQHF
D: TRBD1; V: TRBV11-1; J: TRBJ2-7; size: many; DNA: TGTGCCAGCAGCTTCACGACCGGGACAGGTTCCTACGAGCAGTACTTC; CDR3: CASSFTTGTGSYEQYF